The sequence of this T cell receptor (beta chain) was determined in a study of blood T cell repertoires in COVID-19. Study information: Acute and convalescent COVID-19 samples came from the United States, Italy and Spain. PBMCs, B-cell-depleted T cells, or T cells were the source of the cDNA or gDNA that made up the material.

Methods used by the authors: Using reference gene primer amplification, nucleated cell counts were estimated. Profiled with immunoSEQ multiplex PCR; TCRdb holds only in-frame clones, not every one. The D gene and trimming were derived from the DNA, and the V and J assignments and clone size from that table. The sample has around 47,000 clones, about four fifths seen once. Input material: peripheral blood. The TCR sequence derives from a man between 65 and 79 years old with active COVID-19.

CDR3 loop: CASSELSPYTEAFF. In DNA form, the CDR3 reads TGTGCCAGCAGTGAACTTAGCCCATACACTGAAGCTTTCTTT. This chain connects TRBV6-1 to TRBJ1-1; no definite D call. Trimming cost V 2 bases and J 3 bases, with 10 bases left between them. The germline CDR1 and CDR2 sequences are MNHNS and SASEGT. This CDR3 region has 14 residues.